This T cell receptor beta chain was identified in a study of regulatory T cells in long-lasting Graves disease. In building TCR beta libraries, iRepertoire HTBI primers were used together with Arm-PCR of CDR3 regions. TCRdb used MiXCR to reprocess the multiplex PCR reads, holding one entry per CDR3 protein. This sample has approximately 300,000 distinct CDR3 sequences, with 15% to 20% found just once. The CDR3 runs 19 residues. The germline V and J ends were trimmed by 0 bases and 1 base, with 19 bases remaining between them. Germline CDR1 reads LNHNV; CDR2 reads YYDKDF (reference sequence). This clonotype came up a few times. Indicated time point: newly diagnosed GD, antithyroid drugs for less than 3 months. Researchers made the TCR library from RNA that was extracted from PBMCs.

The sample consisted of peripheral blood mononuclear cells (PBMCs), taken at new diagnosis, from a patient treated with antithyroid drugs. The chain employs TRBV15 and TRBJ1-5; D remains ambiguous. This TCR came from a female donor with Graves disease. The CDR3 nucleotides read TGTGCCACCAGCAGAGATGGTTTGGAACATACCTGGAGCAATCAGCCCCAGCATTTT. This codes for CATSRDGLEHTWSNQPQHF.